The 7 T cell receptor beta chains below were found in one sample sequenced in a study of T cells in Graves' hyperthyroidism and ophthalmopathy (dated by TCRdb to about 2019). Library generation was performed with multiplex PCR. The instrument was an Illumina HiSeq 2000. The TCR beta CDR3 regions were amplified from the RNA transcripts. For the first round of RT-PCR on the TCR CDR3, the HTBI primer set was used together with the Qiagen OneStep RT-PCR kit. TCRdb took the public reads, trimmed them with fastp at Q25, ran MiXCR for clone calling and kept in-frame beta chains. One record per CDR3 amino acid sequence lists the most common genes and DNA. The sample table records fewer than 650,000 distinct CDR3 sequences; around 13% of these occur just once. The ten biggest clones cover more than 11% of the sample. Sequencing used blood. Source of these receptors: a woman in her thirties or forties with Graves' hyperthyroidism.

In regard to this clonotype: This clone may be a read error of a much larger clone one base away. The CDR3 carries no conserved terminal phenylalanine or tryptophan, so it likely arises from a read error. The chain couples TRBV28 to TRBJ1-1, with no clear D. The CDR3 totals 16 residues. The V gene's germline CDR1 is MDHEN and CDR2 SYDVKM. Between the trimmed V and J ends, which lost 1 base and 0 bases, there was a span of 12 bases. The CDR3 here is CASSLYGSAMNTEAFS. In DNA, the CDR3 is TGTGCCAGCAGTTTATACGGCAGCGCTATGAACACTGAAGCTTTCTCT.

This clonotype was found many times. The J gene is TRBJ2-7, the V gene TRBV7-8; 8 positions match TRBD2. The germline gives CDR1 SGHVS, CDR2 FQNEAQ. The CDR3 is made up of 15 amino acids. The junction had 10 bases not matched to a gene; V was cut back by 4 bases and J by 5 bases. The chain's CDR3 is CASSSLGAGADEQYF. The CDR3 DNA is TGTGCCAGCAGCTCCCTCGGAGCGGGGGCGGACGAGCAGTACTTC.

This clonotype was observed a few times. The chain couples TRBV6-1 to TRBJ1-4; a weak D match, TRBD1 (5 bases). Trimming shortened V by 8 bases and J by 8 bases, and 15 bases separated the two germline ends. This CDR3 comprises 13 residues. Per the germline V gene, CDR1 is MNHNS and CDR2 is SASEGT. CDR3 coding DNA: TGTGCCAGCGGGTGGGCGAGGGGCGAAAAACTGTTTTTT. Its translation: CASGWARGEKLFF.

V gene TRBV2 combines with J gene TRBJ2-7; the match to TRBD2 covers 10 bases. The ends lost 3 bases at V and 3 bases at J; junction bases unmatched: 11. There are 17 residues in the CDR3. Germline CDR1 SNHLY, CDR2 FYNNEI. CDR3 residues: CASSDKTGTSANYEQYF. DNA of the CDR3: TGTGCCAGCAGTGATAAAACCGGGACTAGCGCCAACTACGAGCAGTACTTC.

The sample holds a few counts of this clonotype. The chain uses TRBV10-1 and TRBJ2-1; 9 positions match TRBD2. The length of the CDR3 is 15 residues. The V and J ends lost 3 bases and 8 bases, in that order; junction bases with no gene match: 8. Per the germline V gene, CDR1 is WNHNN and CDR2 is SYGVQD (reference sequence). The CDR3 DNA reads as TGCGCCAGCAGTGACCCGGCTAGCGGGACCGATGAGCAGTTCTTC. Amino acids: CASSDPASGTDEQFF.

This clonotype has ten or more counts. V is TRBV28 and J is TRBJ1-5, with 8 bases lining up with TRBD1. Trimming removed 6 bases from V and 7 bases from J; junction bases left unmatched: 8. This CDR3 spans 14 amino acids. The germline gives CDR1 MDHEN, CDR2 SYDVKM. DNA for the CDR3: TGTGCCAGCAGGGTGGACAGGGCCCCCCAGCCCCAGCATTTT. Translating gives CASRVDRAPQPQHF. The full variable domain, completed using reference TRBV28 and TRBJ1-5, is DVKVTQSSRYLVKRTGEKVFLECVQDMDHENMFWYRQDPGLGLRLIYFSYDVKMKEKGDIPEGYSVSREKKERFSLILESASTNQTSMYLCASRVDRAPQPQHFGDGTRLSIL.

There are many counts of this clonotype. The V and J genes are TRBV18 and TRBJ2-5; D gene uncertain. There are 14 residues in the CDR3. V gave up 0 bases and J gave up 1 base, with 6 bases separating them. Germline V gives CDR1 KGHSH, CDR2 LQKENI. The CDR3 nucleotides read TGTGCCAGCTCACCACCATCCAGCCAAGAGACCCAGTACTTC. This translates into CASSPPSSQETQYF.